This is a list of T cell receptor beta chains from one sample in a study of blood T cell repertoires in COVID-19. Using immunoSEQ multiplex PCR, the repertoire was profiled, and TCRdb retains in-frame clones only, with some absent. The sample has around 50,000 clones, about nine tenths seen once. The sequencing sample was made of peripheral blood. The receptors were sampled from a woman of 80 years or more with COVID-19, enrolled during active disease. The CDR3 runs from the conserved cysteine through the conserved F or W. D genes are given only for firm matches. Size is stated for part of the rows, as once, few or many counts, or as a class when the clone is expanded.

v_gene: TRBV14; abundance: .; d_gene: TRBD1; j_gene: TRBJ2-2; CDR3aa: CASSQQPTGGNTGELFF; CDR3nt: TGTGCCAGCAGCCAACAACCGACAGGGGGGAACACCGGGGAGCTGTTTTTT
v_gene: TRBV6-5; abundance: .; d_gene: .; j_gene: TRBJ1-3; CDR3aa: CASSYSGGQGGNTIYF; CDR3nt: TGTGCCAGCAGTTACTCCGGGGGGCAAGGTGGAAACACCATATATTTT
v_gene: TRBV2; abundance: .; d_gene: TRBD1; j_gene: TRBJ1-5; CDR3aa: CASSGGQGARQPQHF; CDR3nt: TGTGCCAGCAGTGGGGGACAGGGAGCGCGTCAGCCCCAGCATTTT
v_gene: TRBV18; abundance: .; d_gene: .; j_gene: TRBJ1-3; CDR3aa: CASSPLNGVGNTIYF; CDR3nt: TGTGCCAGCTCACCACTGAACGGGGTAGGAAACACCATATATTTT
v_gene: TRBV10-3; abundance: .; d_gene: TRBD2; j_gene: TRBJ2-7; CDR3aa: CAIRGTSGGDSEQYF; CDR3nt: TGTGCCATCAGGGGTACTAGCGGGGGGGACTCCGAGCAGTACTTC
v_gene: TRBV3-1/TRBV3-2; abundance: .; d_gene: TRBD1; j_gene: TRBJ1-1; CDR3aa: CASRHHGQGGTEAFF; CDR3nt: TGTGCCAGCAGGCATCATGGACAGGGAGGCACTGAAGCTTTCTTT
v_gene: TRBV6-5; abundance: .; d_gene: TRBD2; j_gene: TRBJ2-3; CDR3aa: CASSYWRGANTDTQYF; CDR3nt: TGTGCCAGCAGTTACTGGCGGGGGGCGAACACAGATACGCAGTATTTT
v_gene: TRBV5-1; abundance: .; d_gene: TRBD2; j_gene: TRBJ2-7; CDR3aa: CASSWRAGGSYEQYF; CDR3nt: TGCGCCAGCAGCTGGCGGGCGGGGGGCTCCTACGAGCAGTACTTC
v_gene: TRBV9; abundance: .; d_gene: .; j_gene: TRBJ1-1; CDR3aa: CASSVDSQEDTEAFF; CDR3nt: TGTGCCAGCAGCGTGGACTCTCAAGAGGACACTGAAGCTTTCTTT
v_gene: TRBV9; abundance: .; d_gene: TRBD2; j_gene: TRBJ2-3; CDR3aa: CASSVETMTSSLSRTQYF; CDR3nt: TGTGCCAGCAGCGTAGAAACGATGACTAGCAGCCTAAGTCGTACGCAGTATTTT
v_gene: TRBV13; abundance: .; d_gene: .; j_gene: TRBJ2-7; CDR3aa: CASSFGGRSSYEQYF; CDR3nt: TGTGCCAGCAGCTTTGGAGGAAGGAGCTCCTACGAGCAGTACTTC
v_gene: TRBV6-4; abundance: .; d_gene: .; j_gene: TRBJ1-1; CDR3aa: CATSPGRGTGEAFF; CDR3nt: TGTGCCACCTCCCCGGGGAGGGGAACGGGTGAAGCTTTCTTT
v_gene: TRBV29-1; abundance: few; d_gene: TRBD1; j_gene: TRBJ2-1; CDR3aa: CSVPPLTGSEQFF; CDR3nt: TGCAGCGTCCCCCCCTTGACAGGGAGTGAGCAGTTCTTC
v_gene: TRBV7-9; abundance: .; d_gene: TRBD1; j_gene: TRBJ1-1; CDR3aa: CASSFYVTGGVNTEAFF; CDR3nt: TGTGCCAGCAGCTTCTATGTCACAGGGGGAGTGAACACTGAAGCTTTCTTT
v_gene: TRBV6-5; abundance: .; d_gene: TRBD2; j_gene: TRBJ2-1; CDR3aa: CATTSSGGYNEQFF; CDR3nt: TGTGCCACTACATCTAGCGGGGGTTACAATGAGCAGTTCTTC
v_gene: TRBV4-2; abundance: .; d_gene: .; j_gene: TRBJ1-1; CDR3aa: CASSQDRGDTEAFF; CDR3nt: TGTGCCAGCAGCCAAGATCGGGGGGACACTGAAGCTTTCTTT
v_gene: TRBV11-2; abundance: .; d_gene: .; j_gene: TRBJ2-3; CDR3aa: CASSLGRGRGASDTQYF; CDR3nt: TGTGCCAGCAGCCTGGGTAGGGGGCGGGGGGCCTCAGATACGCAGTATTTT
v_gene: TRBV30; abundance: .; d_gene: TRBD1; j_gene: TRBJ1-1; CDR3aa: CACGQGSPEAFF; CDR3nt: TGTGCCTGTGGACAGGGAAGCCCTGAAGCTTTCTTT
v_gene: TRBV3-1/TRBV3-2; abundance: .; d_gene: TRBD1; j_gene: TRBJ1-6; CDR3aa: CASSQGTGGSPLHF; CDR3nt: TGTGCCAGCAGCCAAGGGACAGGAGGCTCACCCCTCCACTTT
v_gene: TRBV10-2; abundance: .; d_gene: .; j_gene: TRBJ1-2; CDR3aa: CASRTGDYGYTF; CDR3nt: TGCGCCAGCAGAACAGGCGACTATGGCTACACCTTC
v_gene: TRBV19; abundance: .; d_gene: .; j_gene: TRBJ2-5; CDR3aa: CASSPGGRGETQYF; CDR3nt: TGTGCCAGTTCTCCTGGGGGACGGGGGGAGACCCAGTACTTC
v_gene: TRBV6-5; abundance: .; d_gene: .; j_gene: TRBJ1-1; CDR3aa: CASKDRPNTEAFF; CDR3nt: TGTGCCAGCAAAGACAGACCGAACACTGAAGCTTTCTTT
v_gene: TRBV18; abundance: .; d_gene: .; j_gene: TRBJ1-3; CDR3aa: CASSRDLGDSGNTIYF; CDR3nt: TGTGCCAGCTCGCGGGACCTAGGGGACTCTGGAAACACCATATATTTT
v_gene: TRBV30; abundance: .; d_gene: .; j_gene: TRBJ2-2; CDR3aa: CAWRLGANTGELFF; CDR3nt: TGTGCCTGGAGGTTGGGCGCGAACACCGGGGAGCTGTTTTTT
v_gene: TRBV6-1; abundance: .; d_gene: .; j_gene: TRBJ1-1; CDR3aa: CASSGVQTLSRPLEAFF; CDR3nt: TGTGCCAGCAGTGGGGTTCAGACCCTTAGCAGACCACTTGAAGCTTTCTTT
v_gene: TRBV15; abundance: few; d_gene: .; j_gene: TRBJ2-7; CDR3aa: CATSVDRSYEQYF; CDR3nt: TGTGCCACCAGCGTCGACAGATCCTACGAGCAGTACTTC
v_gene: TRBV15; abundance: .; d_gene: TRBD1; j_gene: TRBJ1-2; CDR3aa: CATSREQRAQGYGYTF; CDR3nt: TGTGCCACCAGCAGAGAACAACGTGCACAGGGGTATGGCTACACCTTC
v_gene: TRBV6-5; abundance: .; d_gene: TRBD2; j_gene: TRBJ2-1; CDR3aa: CASSKLAGGQYEQFF; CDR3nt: TGTGCCAGCAGTAAGCTAGCGGGGGGGCAATATGAGCAGTTCTTC
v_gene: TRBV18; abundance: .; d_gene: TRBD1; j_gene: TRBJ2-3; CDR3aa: CASSPGQGAYTQYF; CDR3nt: TGTGCCAGCTCACCGGGACAGGGGGCCTATACGCAGTATTTT